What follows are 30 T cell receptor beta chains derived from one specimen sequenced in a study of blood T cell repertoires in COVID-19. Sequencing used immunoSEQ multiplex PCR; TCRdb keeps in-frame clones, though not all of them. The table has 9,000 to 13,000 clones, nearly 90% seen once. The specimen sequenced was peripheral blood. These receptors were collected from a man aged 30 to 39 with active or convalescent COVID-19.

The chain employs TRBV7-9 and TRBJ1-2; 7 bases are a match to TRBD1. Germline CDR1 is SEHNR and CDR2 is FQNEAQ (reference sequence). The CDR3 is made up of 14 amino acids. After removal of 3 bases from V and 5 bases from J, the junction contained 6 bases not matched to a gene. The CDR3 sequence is CASSFHRGAYGYTF. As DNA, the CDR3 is TGTGCCAGCAGCTTTCACAGGGGCGCTTATGGCTACACCTTC.

The CDR3 sequence is CAWNRDNSGNTIYF. CDR3 DNA: TGTGCCTGGAACCGGGACAACTCTGGAAACACCATATATTTT. The rearrangement links TRBV30 to TRBJ1-3; D may be TRBD1 (6 bases). Germline V gene sequence: CDR1 GTSNPN, CDR2 SVGIG (reference sequence). The CDR3 is 14 residues long. The V end lost 4 bases, the J end lost 0 bases, and 10 bases lay between the germline ends.

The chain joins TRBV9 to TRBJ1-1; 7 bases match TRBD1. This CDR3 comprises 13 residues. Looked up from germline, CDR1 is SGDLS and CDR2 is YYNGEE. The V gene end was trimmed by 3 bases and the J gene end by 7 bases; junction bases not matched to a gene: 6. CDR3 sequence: CASSATGAFEAFF. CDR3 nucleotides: TGTGCCAGCAGCGCAACAGGGGCCTTTGAAGCTTTCTTT.

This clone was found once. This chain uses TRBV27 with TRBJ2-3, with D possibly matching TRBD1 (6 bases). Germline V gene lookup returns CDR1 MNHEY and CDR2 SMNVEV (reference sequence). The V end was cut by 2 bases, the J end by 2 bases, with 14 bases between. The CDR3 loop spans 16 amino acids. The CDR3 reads CASSLGQWTATDTQYF. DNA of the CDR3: TGTGCCAGCAGTTTAGGACAGTGGACTGCCACAGATACGCAGTATTTT.

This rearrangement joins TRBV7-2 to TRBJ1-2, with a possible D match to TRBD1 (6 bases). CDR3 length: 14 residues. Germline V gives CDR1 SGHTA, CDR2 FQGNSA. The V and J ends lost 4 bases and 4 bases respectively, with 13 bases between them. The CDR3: CASSWTESSYGYTF. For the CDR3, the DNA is TGTGCCAGCAGCTGGACAGAGAGTTCCTATGGCTACACCTTC.

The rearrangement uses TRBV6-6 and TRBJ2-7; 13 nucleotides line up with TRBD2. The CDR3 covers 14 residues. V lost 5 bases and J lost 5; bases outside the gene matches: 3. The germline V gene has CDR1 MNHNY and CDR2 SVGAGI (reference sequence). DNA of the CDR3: TGTGCCAGCAGTACTAGCGGGGGGGCTAACGAGCAGTACTTC. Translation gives CASSTSGGANEQYF.

The CDR3 reads CASRPGDSYSNQPQHF. CDR3 nucleotide sequence: TGTGCCAGCAGGCCCGGAGACAGTTATAGCAATCAGCCCCAGCATTTT. The chain employs TRBV6-6 and TRBJ1-5, with D possibly being TRBD1 (5 bases). V was cut by 6 bases and J by 0 bases, with 15 bases left in between. CDR3 size: 16 residues. The V gene's germline CDR1 is MNHNY and CDR2 SVGAGI (reference sequence).

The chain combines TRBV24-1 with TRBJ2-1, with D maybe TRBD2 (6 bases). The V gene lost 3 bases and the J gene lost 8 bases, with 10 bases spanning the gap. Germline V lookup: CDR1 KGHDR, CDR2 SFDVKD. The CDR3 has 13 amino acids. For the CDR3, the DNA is TGTGCCACCAGTGATGTGTGGGGGGATGAGCAGTTCTTC. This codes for CATSDVWGDEQFF.

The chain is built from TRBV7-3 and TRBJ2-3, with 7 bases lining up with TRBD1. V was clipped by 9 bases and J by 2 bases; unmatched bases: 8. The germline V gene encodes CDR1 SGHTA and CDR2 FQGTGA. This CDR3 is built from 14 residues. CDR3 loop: CASGPTGPTDTQYF. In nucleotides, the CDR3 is TGTGCCAGTGGACCGACAGGGCCCACAGATACGCAGTATTTT.

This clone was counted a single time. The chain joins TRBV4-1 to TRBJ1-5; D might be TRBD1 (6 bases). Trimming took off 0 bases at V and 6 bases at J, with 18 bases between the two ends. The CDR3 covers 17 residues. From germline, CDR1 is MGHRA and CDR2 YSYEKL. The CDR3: CASSQDLSRDTGQPQHF. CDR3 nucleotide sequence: TGCGCCAGCAGCCAAGATCTATCCAGGGACACTGGTCAGCCCCAGCATTTT.

CDR3 sequence (DNA): TGTGCCTGGAGCCCGGGACTAGCGGGTTCGTACCAAGAGACCCAGTACTTC. Residues: CAWSPGLAGSYQETQYF. This chain connects TRBV30 to TRBJ2-5; 12 bases map to TRBD2. The CDR3 spans 17 residues. The V gene's germline CDR1 is GTSNPN and CDR2 SVGIG (reference sequence). Trimming cost V 3 bases and J 0 bases; bases outside gene matches: 8.

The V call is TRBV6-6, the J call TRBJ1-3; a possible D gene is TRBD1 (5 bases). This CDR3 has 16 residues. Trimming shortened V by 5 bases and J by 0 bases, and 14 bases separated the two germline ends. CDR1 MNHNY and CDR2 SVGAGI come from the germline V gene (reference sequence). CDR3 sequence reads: CASSTIRASSGNTIYF. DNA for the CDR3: TGTGCCAGCAGTACGATCAGGGCAAGCTCTGGAAACACCATATATTTT.

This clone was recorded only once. CDR3 loop: CASGPHYEQYF. CDR3 nucleotide sequence: TGTGCTAGTGGTCCACACTACGAGCAGTACTTC. J is TRBJ2-7 and V is TRBV12-5, with no clear D. Trimming shortened V by 5 bases and J by 3 bases, and 5 bases separated the two germline ends. Germline CDR1 reads LGHNT; CDR2 reads FRNRAP. This CDR3 has 11 amino acids.

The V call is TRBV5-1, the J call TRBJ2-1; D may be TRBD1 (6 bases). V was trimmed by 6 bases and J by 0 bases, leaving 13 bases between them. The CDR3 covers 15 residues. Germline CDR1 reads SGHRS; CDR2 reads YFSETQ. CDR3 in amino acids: CASNPDRPSYNEQFF. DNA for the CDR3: TGCGCCAGCAACCCGGACAGACCCTCCTACAATGAGCAGTTCTTC.

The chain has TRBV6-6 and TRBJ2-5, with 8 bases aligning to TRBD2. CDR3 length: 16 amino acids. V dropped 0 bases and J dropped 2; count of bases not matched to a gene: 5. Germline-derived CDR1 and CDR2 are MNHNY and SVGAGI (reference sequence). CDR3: CASSYSTTSAQETQYF. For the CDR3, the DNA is TGTGCCAGCAGTTACTCTACGACTAGCGCTCAAGAGACCCAGTACTTC.

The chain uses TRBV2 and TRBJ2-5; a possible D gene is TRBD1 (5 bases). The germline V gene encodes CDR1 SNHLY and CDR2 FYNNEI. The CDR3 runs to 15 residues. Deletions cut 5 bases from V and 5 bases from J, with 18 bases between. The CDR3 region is CASSPQLGDSETQYF. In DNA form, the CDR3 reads TGTGCCAGCAGTCCCCAGCTAGGGGATTCGGAGACCCAGTACTTC. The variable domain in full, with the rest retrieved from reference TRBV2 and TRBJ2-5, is EPEVTQTPSHQVTQMGQEVILRCVPISNHLYFYWYRQILGQKVEFLVSFYNNEISEKSEIFDDQFSVERPDGSNFTLKIRSTKLEDSAMYFCASSPQLGDSETQYFGPGTRLLVL.

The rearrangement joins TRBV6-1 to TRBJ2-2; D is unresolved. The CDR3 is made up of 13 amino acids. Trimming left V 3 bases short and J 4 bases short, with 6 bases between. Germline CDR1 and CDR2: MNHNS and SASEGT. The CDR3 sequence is CASSEFSTGELFF. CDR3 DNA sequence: TGTGCCAGCAGTGAGTTCTCCACCGGGGAGCTGTTTTTT.

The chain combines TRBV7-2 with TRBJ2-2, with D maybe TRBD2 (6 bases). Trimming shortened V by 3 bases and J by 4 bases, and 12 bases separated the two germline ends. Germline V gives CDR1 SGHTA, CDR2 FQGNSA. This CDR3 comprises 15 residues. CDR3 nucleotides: TGTGCCAGCAGCTTCTGGAGGGATCTCACCGGGGAGCTGTTTTTT. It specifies CASSFWRDLTGELFF.

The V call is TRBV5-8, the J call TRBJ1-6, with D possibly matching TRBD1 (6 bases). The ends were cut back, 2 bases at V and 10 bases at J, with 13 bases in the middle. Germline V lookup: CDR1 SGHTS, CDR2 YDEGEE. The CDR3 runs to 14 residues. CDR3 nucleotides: TGTGCCAGCAGCTTATCGGGGGGCAGGTCACCCCTCCACTTT. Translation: CASSLSGGRSPLHF.

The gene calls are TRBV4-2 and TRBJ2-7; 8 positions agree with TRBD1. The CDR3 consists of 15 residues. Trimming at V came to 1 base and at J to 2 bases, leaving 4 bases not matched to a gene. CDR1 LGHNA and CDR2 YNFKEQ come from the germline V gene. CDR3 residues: CASSQATGQAYEQYV. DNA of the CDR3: TGTGCCAGCAGCCAAGCTACGGGACAGGCCTACGAGCAGTACGTC.

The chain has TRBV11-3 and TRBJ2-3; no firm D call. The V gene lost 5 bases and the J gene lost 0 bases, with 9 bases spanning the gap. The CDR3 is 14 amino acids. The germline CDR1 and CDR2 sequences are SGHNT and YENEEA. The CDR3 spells CASSPGKSTDTQYF. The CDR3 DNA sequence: TGTGCCAGCAGCCCAGGAAAAAGCACAGATACGCAGTATTTT.

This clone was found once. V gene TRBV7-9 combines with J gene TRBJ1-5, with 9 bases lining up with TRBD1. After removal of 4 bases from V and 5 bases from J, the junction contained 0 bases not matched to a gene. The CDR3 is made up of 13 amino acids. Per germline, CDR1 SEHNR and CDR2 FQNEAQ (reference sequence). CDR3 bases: TGTGCCAGCAGCTGGGACAGGGATCAGCCCCAGCATTTT. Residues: CASSWDRDQPQHF.

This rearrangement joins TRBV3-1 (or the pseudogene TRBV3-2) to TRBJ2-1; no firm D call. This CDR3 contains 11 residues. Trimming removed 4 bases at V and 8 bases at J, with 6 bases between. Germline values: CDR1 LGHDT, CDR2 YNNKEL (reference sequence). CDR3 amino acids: CASSRSYEQFF. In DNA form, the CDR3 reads TGTGCCAGCAGCCGTTCGTATGAGCAGTTCTTC.

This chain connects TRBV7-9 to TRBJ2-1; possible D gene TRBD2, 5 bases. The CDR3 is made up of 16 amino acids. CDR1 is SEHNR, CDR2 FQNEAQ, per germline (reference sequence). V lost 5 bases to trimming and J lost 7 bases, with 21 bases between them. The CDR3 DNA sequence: TGTGCCAGCAGCCGGCCCGGCGGAAGCGGAGAAAATGAGCAGTTCTTC. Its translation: CASSRPGGSGENEQFF. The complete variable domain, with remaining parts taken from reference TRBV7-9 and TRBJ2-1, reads DTGVSQNPRHKITKRGQNVTFRCDPISEHNRLYWYRQTLGQGPEFLTYFQNEAQLEKSRLLSDRFSAERPKGSFSTLEIQRTEQGDSAMYLCASSRPGGSGENEQFFGPGTRLTVL.

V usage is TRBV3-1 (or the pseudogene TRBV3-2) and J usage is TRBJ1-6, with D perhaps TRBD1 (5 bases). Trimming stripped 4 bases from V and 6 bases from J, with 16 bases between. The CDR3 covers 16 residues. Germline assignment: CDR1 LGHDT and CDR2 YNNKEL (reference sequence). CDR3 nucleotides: TGTGCCAGCAGCCCTCCCTCGGGGGGAGGTAATTCACCCCTCCACTTT. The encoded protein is CASSPPSGGGNSPLHF.

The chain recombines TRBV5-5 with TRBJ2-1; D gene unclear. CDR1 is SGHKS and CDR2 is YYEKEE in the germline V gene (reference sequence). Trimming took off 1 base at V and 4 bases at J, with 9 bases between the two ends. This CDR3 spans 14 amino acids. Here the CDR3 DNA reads TGTGCCAGCAGCTTGCACCAGACTTACAATGAGCAGTTCTTC. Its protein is CASSLHQTYNEQFF.

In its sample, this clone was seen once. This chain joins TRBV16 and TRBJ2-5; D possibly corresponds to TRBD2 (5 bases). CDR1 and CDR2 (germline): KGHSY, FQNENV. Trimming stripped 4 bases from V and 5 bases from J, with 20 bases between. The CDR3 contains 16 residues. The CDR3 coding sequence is TGTGCCAGCAGCCCCTCCGGTGGAGGTCAAGGGGAGACCCAGTACTTC. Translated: CASSPSGGGQGETQYF.

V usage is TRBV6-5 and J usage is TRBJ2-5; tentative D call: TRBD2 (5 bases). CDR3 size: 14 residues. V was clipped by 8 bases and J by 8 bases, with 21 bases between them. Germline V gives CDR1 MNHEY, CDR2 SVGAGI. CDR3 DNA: TGTGCCAGCCAGTCCCGGGGTGGACCTGAAACCCAGTACTTC. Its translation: CASQSRGGPETQYF.

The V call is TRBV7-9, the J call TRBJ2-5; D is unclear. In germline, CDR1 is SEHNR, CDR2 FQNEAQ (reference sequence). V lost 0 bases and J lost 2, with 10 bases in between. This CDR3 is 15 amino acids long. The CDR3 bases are TGTGCCAGCAGCTTAGCCTGGCGGCTGCAAGAGACCCAGTACTTC. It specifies CASSLAWRLQETQYF.

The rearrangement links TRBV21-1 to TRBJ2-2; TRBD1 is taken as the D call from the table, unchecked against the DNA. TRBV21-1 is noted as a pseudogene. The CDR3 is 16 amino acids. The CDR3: CASSKEGQGNTGELFF. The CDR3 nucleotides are TGTGCCAGCAGCAAAGAAGGACAGGGGAACACCGGGGAGCTGTTTTTT.